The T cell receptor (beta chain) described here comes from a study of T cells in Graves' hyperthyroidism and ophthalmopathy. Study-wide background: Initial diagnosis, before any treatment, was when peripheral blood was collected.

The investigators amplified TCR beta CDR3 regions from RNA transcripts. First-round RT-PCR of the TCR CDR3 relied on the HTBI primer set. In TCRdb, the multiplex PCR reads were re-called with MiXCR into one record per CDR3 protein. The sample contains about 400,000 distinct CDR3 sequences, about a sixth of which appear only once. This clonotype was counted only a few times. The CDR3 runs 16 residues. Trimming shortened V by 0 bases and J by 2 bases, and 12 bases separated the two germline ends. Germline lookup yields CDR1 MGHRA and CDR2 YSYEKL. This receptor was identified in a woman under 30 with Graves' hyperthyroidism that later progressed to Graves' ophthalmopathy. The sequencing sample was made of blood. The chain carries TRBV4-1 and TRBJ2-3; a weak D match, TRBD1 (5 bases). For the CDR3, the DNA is TGCGCCAGCAGCCAAGAACAGAAAGGGGCCACAGATACGCAGTATTTT. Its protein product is CASSQEQKGATDTQYF.